The source of this TCR beta chain is a study of cytomegalovirus exposure and HLA in healthy donors (dated by TCRdb to 2017 to 2019). Broadly, across the study: An earlier analysis of 587 of the donors reported about 280 Gb of sequence data and about 120 million unique TCR beta sequences obtained from about 200 million T cells. An early release covering roughly 640 HLA-typed donors comprised approximately 300 gigabases of sequencing data and 65 million to 100 million unique TCR sequences. Of the 398 genotyped donors, roughly 85% fell in the genetic ancestry cluster associated with self-reported Caucasian donors. The aim of the study was to test whether cataloging public T cell receptors could identify signatures of past pathogen exposure. The T cell repertoires of some 670 subjects were profiled by immunosequencing and related to cytomegalovirus serostatus. A separate validation cohort of about 110 different subjects was used in addition to the roughly 640-subject first cohort. High-throughput TCR immunosequencing, statistical association of individual TCRs with disease status, and machine learning were combined to predict cytomegalovirus infection status. In a later analysis, previously published TCR beta repertoires from 600 to 850 donors were re-analyzed and high-resolution HLA genotyping was added so that TCR occurrence patterns could be studied. The later analysis used no new phenotypic data to find candidate immune exposures, relying instead on TCR beta sequences and their occurrence across donors. An earlier analysis of several hundred of the donors applied high-throughput TCR beta sequencing to assess whether each TCR beta V gene segment acted as functional or pseudogenic. Alongside the repertoire data, information on donor age, sex, ethnicity and CMV serostatus was compiled. Genome-wide SNP genotypes for about 65% of the 666 donors were used in a later genetic analysis, which treated that subset as a discovery cohort. Every discovery cohort repertoire had been produced on one sequencing platform. HLA typing covered class I and class II loci at four-digit resolution. Typing coverage varied by locus: roughly 629-630 donors for A, B, C, DRB1 and DQB1; roughly 510 for DQA1; more than 600 for DPA1; 450 to 480 for DPB1. Roughly 5 DR-DQ haplotypes were handled as single units for association and clustering, since linkage in the cohort was strong. Among some 400 genotyped donors of the cohort, an average of roughly 230,000 unique TCR beta nucleotide sequences was sequenced per donor, of which about 18% were non-productive. Overall study results and their limits: A later genetic analysis reported fewer N-insertions in productive TCRs among donors in an Asian-associated ancestry cluster than the roughly 650-donor mean. The classifier was reported to diagnose cytomegalovirus status with high specificity and sensitivity in both the original and validation cohorts. A later analysis associated about 17,000 TCR beta sequences with specific HLA alleles at a false discovery rate of 0.05. The earlier analysis of around 600 of the donors excluded fewer than 20 rarely observed V segments, including chromosome 9 orphons, because counts were too low. Most CMV-associated TCR beta chains appeared to be HLA-restricted in a later analysis, and the HLA associations seemed to be driven largely by CMV exposure. Some IMGT-functional V segments, including TRBV6-2 and TRBV6-3, could not be distinguished by the 87-base-pair reads and were therefore excluded. CMV serostatus was the only immune exposure information available for the cohort. Assigning TCR associations to individual alleles was difficult when HLA alleles, especially DR and DQ, strongly co-occurred. In a later analysis, TCR association rates were found to vary across HLA loci, with the most associated TCRs seen for DRB1 alleles and the fewest for HLA-C alleles. Because some donors lacked HLA typing at each locus, the association tests relied only on the typed subset. Several of the top co-occurrence clusters appeared to be linked to parvovirus B19, influenza, CMV and Epstein-Barr virus, according to a later analysis. In vitro tests confirmed that a few of the cytomegalovirus-associated TCR beta chains recognize cytomegalovirus antigens. Broadly in line with IMGT annotations, most TCR beta V segments showed up in productive rearrangements about 87% or about 30% of the time in an earlier analysis of approximately 640 of the donors. A later analysis found that HLA-associated TCR beta chains were more clonally expanded and had lower generation probabilities than equally common non-associated chains. The cohort was sequenced for TCR beta chains only, and without alpha or paired-chain data the features that could be detected were limited. Most TCR sequences were seen in very few donors, while some public TCRs were found in many individuals. Linkage disequilibrium might explain the correlated functional status among segregating V segments, but an unknown experimental factor could not be ruled out. A further reported finding was that TCR beta sequences accurately predicted the HLA-A and HLA-B alleles for most subjects in the first cohort. A total of about 180 TCR beta chains were listed by the study as associated with cytomegalovirus. The authors suggested that the approach could potentially be generalized to other disease states and immunological phenotypes. A later genetic analysis associated a missense DCLRE1C variant with V-gene and J-gene trimming of TCR beta chains, and an independent cohort replicated the association. Presence/absence analyses assumed roughly uniform sequencing depth across donors, an assumption that may not hold. A cluster of highly shared sequence variants was judged likely to be a technical artifact of the sequencing pipeline.

The CDR3, cysteine through phenylalanine, is 11 amino acids long. CDR3 DNA is the only sequence kept; it has 33 bases, read in frame from the first base. The junction carries 4 bases between V and J, which are trimmed by 0 bases and 6 bases respectively. CDR1 and CDR2 were assigned from the germline V gene as SGHRS and YFSETQ. The library was made by the immunoSEQ multiplex PCR assay. A mixture of 60 forward primers for TCR Vbeta segments and 13 reverse primers for TCR Jbeta segments was used in the multiplex PCR. The CDR3 region of rearranged TCR beta genes was amplified from genomic DNA by a multiplex PCR assay. Amplified TCR beta libraries were sequenced as 87-base-pair reads on the Illumina HiSeq System. The original pipeline was this. In a later analysis, some 80 million unique TCR beta chains were counted across the 650 to 750 repertoires, and roughly 11 million of these chains were shared by at least two donors. Raw reads were error-corrected and collapsed into unique sequences by a nearest-neighbor algorithm in which closely related sequences were merged to remove PCR and sequencing errors. CDR3 sequences were aligned to IMGT reference sequences to assign V, D and J gene segments. For a sequence to be retained, a match of at least six nucleotides was required to both a V gene segment and a J gene segment. A rearrangement counted as productive if the CDR3 had no stop codons and remained in frame with V and J, and every other rearrangement counted as non-productive. CDR3 was defined according to IMGT convention as the region running from the second conserved V-encoded cysteine to the conserved J-encoded phenylalanine. Sequences without an unambiguous match to a single V gene segment were excluded from the earlier analysis of 450 to 650 of the donors. In an earlier analysis of several hundred of the donors, V segments were called functional above 56.7% productive rearrangements and were called segregating when the between-donor standard deviation exceeded 5%. A statistical classification framework was built for diagnosing cytomegalovirus status from the catalog of TCR beta chain sequences. In a later analysis, V and J genes were assigned by comparing TCR nucleotide sequences against IMGT/GENE-DB human TR gene sequences. A later analysis assigned CDR3 sequences and most-parsimonious VDJ recombination scenarios with the TCRdist pipeline. In a later analysis, each TCR beta chain was defined by its CDR3 amino acid sequence together with its V-gene family, and reads lacking a unique V-gene family were excluded. To address suspected cross-contamination and a sequencing artifact, a later analysis removed 592 highly shared, low-generation-probability nucleotide sequences. In a later analysis, a clonal expansion index for each public chain was calculated from normalized within-repertoire ranks of inferred template counts. A later analysis computed generation probabilities with a VDJ recombination model fitted to out-of-frame rearrangements, and checked the results against IGoR. Hypergeometric tests were used in a later analysis to score TCR-TCR, TCR-HLA and TCR-CMV co-occurrence, with a repertoire-size bias correction applied to the TCR pairs. A later analysis estimated false discovery rates by permuting HLA or CMV assignments 20 times. In a later analysis, co-occurring TCRs were grouped using DBSCAN, and TCRdist sequence similarity was added for clustering within HLA-allele-positive subsets. Co-occurrence clustering excluded repertoires with fewer than 30,000 or more than 120,000 public chains, plus five with anomalous nucleotide sharing. TCRdb obtained this table from immuneACCESS and retained in-frame rearrangements with V and J assigned. These tables miss some clones; where compared with another copy, unresolved V genes account for less than half of the shortfall, and the remainder is unexplained. Clonal size and the V and J genes are those of that table, whereas D and trimming came from the DNA. This sample's records show about 55,000 clones. The top ten constitute about 10% of the sample.

In total, roughly 710 healthy bone marrow donors made up the cohort. At the time of sampling, all cohort members were nominally healthy, though unrecorded immune exposures were likely present. The donor was CMV seropositive and was included in the group of 300 or so seropositive cohort members. Each donor provided a peripheral blood sample, and peripheral blood mononuclear cells were used for TCR beta sequencing. The Qiagen DNeasy Blood Extraction Kit was used to extract genomic DNA from the blood cell samples. Remarks on this clone: No antigen is known for it.

Rearrangement joined TRBV5-1 to TRBJ2-7; a confident D gene designation cannot be given. This clonotype was sampled from a man aged 45-65 years in good health and CMV-seropositive. Sequencing was carried out using PBMCs. The CDR3 loop reads CASSLGGEQYF. The DNA reads as follows: TGCGCCAGCAGCTTGGGCGGCGAGCAGTACTTC.